Shown below are 32 T cell receptor beta chains from a single sample sequenced in a study of cytomegalovirus exposure and HLA in healthy donors. This table comes from immunoSEQ multiplex PCR, and its TCRdb copy is limited to in-frame clones, with some not included. The data hold over 150,000 clones, with less than 90% observed a single time. The sample comprised PBMCs. The receptors here all came from a woman in her thirties in good health and CMV-seronegative.

The chain carries TRBV5-1 and TRBJ2-3, with TRBD2 matching 8 bases. V trimming: 1 base; J trimming: 6 bases; junction bases outside the gene matches: 7. The CDR3 has 15 amino acids. CDR1 and CDR2 from the germline V gene are SGHRS and YFSETQ. As DNA, the CDR3 is TGCGCCAGCAGCTTGCTTCTAGCGGGTGGCGATACGCAGTATTTT. Its translation: CASSLLLAGGDTQYF.

This chain uses TRBV7-2 with TRBJ2-7; D is unresolved. V lost 2 bases and J 2 bases, leaving 10 bases between the germline ends. This CDR3 comprises 14 residues. CDR1 and CDR2 (germline): SGHTA, FQGNSA. The CDR3 DNA reads as TGTGCCAGCAGCTTATCGTCAGGAGCCTACGAGCAGTACTTC. Protein: CASSLSSGAYEQYF. Together with reference TRBV7-2 and TRBJ2-7, the CDR3 gives the full variable domain: GAGVSQSPSNKVTEKGKDVELRCDPISGHTALYWYRQSLGQGLEFLIYFQGNSAPDKSGLPSDRFSAERTGGSVSTLTIQRTQQEDSAVYLCASSLSSGAYEQYFGPGTRLTVT.

This clone was found once. This chain uses TRBV28 with TRBJ2-3; D is undetermined. CDR1 is MDHEN, CDR2 SYDVKM, per germline. Trimming pared 4 bases from V and 9 bases from J, leaving 5 bases between. The CDR3 length is 10 residues. The CDR3 spells CASSSGTQYF. The CDR3, as DNA: TGTGCCAGCAGTTCGGGCACGCAGTATTTT.

This chain connects TRBV29-1 to TRBJ2-3; D unresolved. Trimming left V 1 base short and J 3 bases short, with 2 bases between. The CDR3 consists of 11 residues. Per the germline V gene, CDR1 is SQVTM and CDR2 is ANQGSEA. The chain's CDR3 is CSVEGTDTQYF. CDR3 coding DNA: TGCAGCGTTGAAGGTACAGATACGCAGTATTTT.

This rearrangement joins TRBV28 to TRBJ1-1; TRBD1 is a possible D gene (5 bases). The CDR3 spans 13 residues. Germline V gene lookup returns CDR1 MDHEN and CDR2 SYDVKM. Trimming cost V 2 bases and J 6 bases, with 10 bases left between them. CDR3 in amino acids: CASSLRDPAEAFF. CDR3 in DNA: TGTGCCAGCAGTTTAAGGGACCCAGCTGAAGCTTTCTTT.

This clone is a singleton in its sample. The gene calls are TRBV7-8 and TRBJ2-2; tentatively, D is TRBD1 (5 bases). CDR3 length: 15 residues. Germline loops: CDR1 SGHVS, CDR2 FQNEAQ. With 2 bases removed from V and 2 bases from J, the gap between germline ends came to 9 bases. The DNA of the CDR3 is TGTGCCAGCAGCTTATATGGGGCTAACACCGGGGAGCTGTTTTTT. Residues: CASSLYGANTGELFF.

The chain joins TRBV2 to TRBJ2-7; TRBD1 matches 8 bases. The V gene end was trimmed by 6 bases and the J gene end by 6 bases; junction bases not matched to a gene: 16. This CDR3 is built from 16 residues. The germline V gene has CDR1 SNHLY and CDR2 FYNNEI. CDR3 in amino acids: CASRRATGAFPIEQYF. CDR3 coding DNA: TGTGCCAGCAGGAGGGCGACAGGGGCTTTTCCGATCGAGCAGTACTTC.

V gene TRBV4-3 combines with J gene TRBJ2-4, with a weak D call TRBD1 (6 bases). The V gene's germline CDR1 is LGHNA and CDR2 YSLEER. V lost 1 base and J 1 base, leaving 14 bases between the germline ends. CDR3 length: 17 amino acids. Here the CDR3 DNA reads TGCGCCAGCAGCCAAGGACAGGAGTGGAGGGCCAAAAACATTCAGTACTTC. Its translation: CASSQGQEWRAKNIQYF.

V and J are TRBV18 and TRBJ2-7; 7 bases are a match to TRBD1. The germline V gene encodes CDR1 KGHSH and CDR2 LQKENI. V was clipped by 2 bases and J by 0 bases; unmatched bases: 7. The CDR3 length is 16 residues. CDR3 region: CASSPGLTGSSYEQYF. The DNA of the CDR3 is TGTGCCAGCTCACCAGGTTTGACAGGGAGCTCCTACGAGCAGTACTTC.

The rearrangement joins TRBV15 to TRBJ1-4; 10 nucleotides match TRBD1. The CDR3 extends over 14 amino acids. With V trimmed by 11 bases and J by 5 bases, 8 bases remained unmatched. Per germline, CDR1 LNHNV and CDR2 YYDKDF (reference sequence). The CDR3 DNA sequence: TGTGCCCGAGAACCGGGACAGGGGAATGAAAAACTGTTTTTT. This gives the protein CAREPGQGNEKLFF.

J is TRBJ2-1 and V is TRBV27, with D possibly being TRBD1 or TRBD2 (5 bases each). Germline-derived CDR1 and CDR2 are MNHEY and SMNVEV (reference sequence). Trimming stripped 10 bases from V and 5 bases from J, with 12 bases between. This CDR3 comprises 12 residues. The CDR3 nucleotides read TGTGCCATTGGGGACGGGGACAATGAGCAGTTCTTC. It codes for CAIGDGDNEQFF.

This chain connects TRBV2 to TRBJ1-4; D is perhaps TRBD1 (5 bases). With 6 bases removed from V and 11 bases from J, the gap between germline ends came to 13 bases. There are 12 residues in the CDR3. The V gene's germline CDR1 is SNHLY and CDR2 FYNNEI. CDR3 DNA sequence: TGTGCCAGCAGGGCCTCCGGGGGGAAACTGTTTTTT. Its protein is CASRASGGKLFF.

This clone was picked up one time. V gene TRBV7-8 combines with J gene TRBJ2-2; 8 bases match TRBD1. The CDR3 covers 16 residues. Germline lookup yields CDR1 SGHVS and CDR2 FQNEAQ. The V gene end was trimmed by 1 base and the J gene end by 1 base; junction bases not matched to a gene: 2. CDR3 amino acids: CASSLDGTGNTGELFF. The CDR3, as DNA: TGTGCCAGCAGCTTAGACGGGACAGGGAACACCGGGGAGCTGTTTTTT.

The CDR3 DNA follows: TGTGCCAGCAGCCGCGGGTCCCTGGATACGCAGTATTTT. This gives the protein CASSRGSLDTQYF. J is TRBJ2-3 and V is TRBV7-3; possibly TRBD2 for D (5 bases). Trimming pared 5 bases from V and 6 bases from J, leaving 12 bases between. Germline V gene data show CDR1 as SGHTA and CDR2 as FQGTGA. The CDR3 contains 13 residues.

The chain couples TRBV7-2 to TRBJ2-7; 9 bases fit TRBD1. This CDR3 has 15 residues. The J segment lost 7 bases and the V segment lost 1 base, leaving 8 bases of the junction unmatched. The germline V gene encodes CDR1 SGHTA and CDR2 FQGNSA. This chain's CDR3 is CASSLGRTGGGEQYF. In nucleotides, the CDR3 is TGTGCCAGCAGCTTAGGACGAACAGGGGGCGGAGAGCAGTACTTC.

The chain couples TRBV7-2 to TRBJ1-1; no clear D. The CDR3 consists of 14 residues. Trimming removed 5 bases from V and 2 bases from J, with 12 bases in between. CDR1 SGHTA and CDR2 FQGNSA come from the germline V gene. As DNA, the CDR3 is TGTGCCAGCAGCCTCGACCCGAGCAACACTGAAGCTTTCTTT. This codes for CASSLDPSNTEAFF.

This chain connects TRBV7-3 to TRBJ2-1; D perhaps matches TRBD2 (5 bases). CDR1 and CDR2 from the germline V gene are SGHTA and FQGTGA. Trimming removed 1 base at V and 8 bases at J, with 18 bases between. The CDR3 extends over 16 amino acids. In DNA form, the CDR3 reads TGTGCCAGCAGCTTAAACGCGTTACCCCTCGGGGATGAGCAGTTCTTC. Protein product: CASSLNALPLGDEQFF. The variable domain in full, with the rest retrieved from reference TRBV7-3 and TRBJ2-1, is GAGVSQTPSNKVTEKGKYVELRCDPISGHTALYWYRQSLGQGPEFLIYFQGTGAADDSGLPNDRFFAVRPEGSVSTLKIQRTERGDSAVYLCASSLNALPLGDEQFFGPGTRLTVL.

The genes are TRBV2 and TRBJ1-6; D unclear. CDR1 and CDR2 from the germline V gene are SNHLY and FYNNEI. The V end was cut by 4 bases, the J end by 10 bases, with 17 bases between. This CDR3 is built from 15 residues. The CDR3 coding sequence is TGTGCCAGCAGTGTAGCGGCAGTTGGGGAGTCACCCCTCCACTTT. It translates to CASSVAAVGESPLHF.

This clone occurred once. The chain carries TRBV19 and TRBJ1-5; D might be TRBD1 (6 bases). Trimming left V 9 bases short and J 0 bases short, with 24 bases between. The CDR3 extends over 18 amino acids. CDR1 and CDR2 from the germline V gene are LNHDA and SQIVND (reference sequence). The CDR3 DNA reads as TGTGCCAGCCGTTGGAGGGGACAATCGTGGGATAGCAATCAGCCCCAGCATTTT. Amino acids: CASRWRGQSWDSNQPQHF.

The chain combines TRBV18 with TRBJ1-1, with 9 bases fitting TRBD1. Germline assignment: CDR1 KGHSH and CDR2 LQKENI. V shed 6 bases and J 3 bases; nucleotides not matched to a gene: 11. This CDR3 is built from 16 residues. The CDR3 nucleotides are TGTGCCAGCTCCCTAAGGGTGACAGGGGGGGACACTGAAGCTTTCTTT. This gives the protein CASSLRVTGGDTEAFF.

The chain combines TRBV6-5 with TRBJ2-7, with 8 nucleotides matching TRBD2. Germline CDR1 MNHEY, CDR2 SVGAGI. The CDR3 totals 14 residues. V lost 5 bases to trimming and J lost 3 bases; unmatched junction nucleotides: 6. DNA for the CDR3: TGTGCCAGCAGTACTCTAGCGGGTCGCTACGAGCAGTACTTC. This translates into CASSTLAGRYEQYF.

The CDR3 nucleotides are TGTGCCAGCGAGTGGACAGGGGCTCGGAATTCACCCCTCCACTTT. Protein product: CASEWTGARNSPLHF. The chain recombines TRBV7-9 with TRBJ1-6; 9 bases map to TRBD1. This CDR3 contains 15 residues. Germline loops: CDR1 SEHNR, CDR2 FQNEAQ (reference sequence). The J segment lost 7 bases and the V segment lost 8 bases, leaving 9 bases of the junction unmatched.

The CDR3 is CASRGQVNSGNTIYF. CDR3 DNA: TGTGCCAGCAGAGGACAGGTAAACTCTGGAAACACCATATATTTT. The chain uses TRBV25-1 and TRBJ1-3; TRBD1 matches 7 bases. The junction had 5 bases not matched to a gene; V was cut back by 6 bases and J by 0 bases. CDR3 length: 15 residues. CDR1 is MGHDK and CDR2 is SYGVNS in the germline V gene.

This clone was seen only once. V is TRBV6-5 and J is TRBJ1-2, with D tentatively TRBD1 (5 bases). Trimming removed 2 bases at V and 7 bases at J, with 11 bases between. Germline V gene data show CDR1 as MNHEY and CDR2 as SVGAGI. The length of the CDR3 is 13 residues. CDR3 sequence reads: CASSYAQGSGYTF. Here the CDR3 DNA reads TGTGCCAGCAGTTACGCGCAGGGAAGTGGCTACACCTTC.

Here the CDR3 reads CASSEAPSGSYEQYF. As DNA, the CDR3 is TGTGCCAGCAGTGAAGCACCTAGCGGGAGCTACGAGCAGTACTTC. The chain joins TRBV6-1 to TRBJ2-7; 10 nucleotides match TRBD2. The CDR3 has 15 residues. The V segment lost 0 bases and the J segment 3 bases; nucleotides outside the gene matches: 2. CDR1 and CDR2 from the germline V gene are MNHNS and SASEGT.

This clone was detected only once. The chain carries TRBV15 and TRBJ2-2; D possibly corresponds to TRBD1 (6 bases). Germline CDR1 LNHNV, CDR2 YYDKDF (reference sequence). With 0 bases removed from V and 8 bases from J, the gap between germline ends came to 10 bases. This CDR3 has 14 residues. This CDR3 is CATSRDAGVGELFF. In DNA form, the CDR3 reads TGTGCCACCAGCAGAGACGCAGGGGTGGGGGAGCTGTTTTTT.

This chain joins TRBV28 and TRBJ2-1; TRBD1 or TRBD2 may be the D gene (6 bases each). Deletions cut 3 bases from V and 8 bases from J, with 11 bases between. This CDR3 has 13 residues. Per germline, CDR1 MDHEN and CDR2 SYDVKM. The chain's CDR3 is CASSFRGRHEQFF. CDR3 sequence (DNA): TGTGCCAGCAGTTTCCGGGGGCGGCATGAGCAGTTCTTC.

The chain couples TRBV19 to TRBJ1-2; D not certain. The germline V gene encodes CDR1 LNHDA and CDR2 SQIVND (reference sequence). The V end was cut by 3 bases, the J end by 8 bases, with 4 bases between. The CDR3 consists of 10 residues. CDR3 coding DNA: TGTGCCAGTAGTATGGGCGGCTACACCTTC. Protein product: CASSMGGYTF.

This rearrangement joins TRBV27 to TRBJ1-6; no definite D call. The ends were cut back, 3 bases at V and 6 bases at J, with 6 bases in the middle. CDR1 is MNHEY and CDR2 is SMNVEV in the germline V gene (reference sequence). The CDR3 covers 13 residues. CDR3 bases: TGTGCCAGCAGTTTCTGGGGTAATTCACCCCTCCACTTT. Amino acids: CASSFWGNSPLHF.

This chain links TRBV5-5 with TRBJ2-5, with 10 bases aligning to TRBD1. From germline, CDR1 is SGHKS and CDR2 YYEKEE (reference sequence). The CDR3 extends over 16 amino acids. V trimming: 3 bases; J trimming: 2 bases; junction bases outside the gene matches: 7. CDR3 amino acids: CASSSKPGQGQETQYF. The DNA of the CDR3 is TGTGCCAGCAGCTCCAAGCCGGGACAGGGGCAAGAGACCCAGTACTTC.

The chain links TRBV5-1 to TRBJ1-1; TRBD1 matches 12 bases. The trim removed 4 bases at V and 5 bases at J, leaving 6 bases unmatched. The CDR3 loop spans 15 amino acids. In germline, CDR1 is SGHRS, CDR2 YFSETQ. CDR3 bases: TGCGCCAGCAGCCTGGGGACAGGGGGCTCTACTGAAGCTTTCTTT. Protein: CASSLGTGGSTEAFF. The whole variable domain, filled in from reference TRBV5-1 and TRBJ1-1, reads KAGVTQTPRYLIKTRGQQVTLSCSPISGHRSVSWYQQTPGQGLQFLFEYFSETQRNKGNFPGRFSGRQFSNSRSEMNVSTLELGDSALYLCASSLGTGGSTEAFFGQGTRLTVV.

This clone has only one observation. The V and J genes are TRBV6-5 and TRBJ1-1; possible D gene TRBD1, 5 bases. Trimming took 6 bases from V and 1 from J, leaving 15 bases between them. The CDR3 extends over 15 amino acids. CDR1 and CDR2 (germline): MNHEY, SVGAGI. In DNA, the CDR3 is TGTGCCAGCAGCTCTTGGGCAGGGTGGAACACTGAAGCTTTCTTT. Translating it yields CASSSWAGWNTEAFF.